The clone carrying this T cell receptor (beta chain) appeared a few times. Unmatched junction bases numbered 4, after V lost 8 bases and J lost 2 bases. CDR3 length: 14 amino acids. Germline CDR1 SNHLY, CDR2 FYNNEI. TCRdb's copy holds only in-frame clones and misses some; the assay was immunoSEQ multiplex PCR. This table has almost 400,000 clones, approximately 89% appearing once. The data stem from a study of blood T cell repertoires in COVID-19. The chain links TRBV2 to TRBJ2-7, with TRBD2 identical over 12 bases. This clonotype was obtained from a woman aged 55-69 years with COVID-19, enrolled during active disease. Specimen: peripheral blood. In DNA form, the CDR3 reads TGTGCCAGCTTACGACTAGCGGGGGCCTACGAGCAGTACTTC. This translates into CASLRLAGAYEQYF. Full variable domain (rest looked up from reference TRBV2 and TRBJ2-7): EPEVTQTPSHQVTQMGQEVILRCVPISNHLYFYWYRQILGQKVEFLVSFYNNEISEKSEIFDDQFSVERPDGSNFTLKIRSTKLEDSAMYFCASLRLAGAYEQYFGPGTRLTVT.